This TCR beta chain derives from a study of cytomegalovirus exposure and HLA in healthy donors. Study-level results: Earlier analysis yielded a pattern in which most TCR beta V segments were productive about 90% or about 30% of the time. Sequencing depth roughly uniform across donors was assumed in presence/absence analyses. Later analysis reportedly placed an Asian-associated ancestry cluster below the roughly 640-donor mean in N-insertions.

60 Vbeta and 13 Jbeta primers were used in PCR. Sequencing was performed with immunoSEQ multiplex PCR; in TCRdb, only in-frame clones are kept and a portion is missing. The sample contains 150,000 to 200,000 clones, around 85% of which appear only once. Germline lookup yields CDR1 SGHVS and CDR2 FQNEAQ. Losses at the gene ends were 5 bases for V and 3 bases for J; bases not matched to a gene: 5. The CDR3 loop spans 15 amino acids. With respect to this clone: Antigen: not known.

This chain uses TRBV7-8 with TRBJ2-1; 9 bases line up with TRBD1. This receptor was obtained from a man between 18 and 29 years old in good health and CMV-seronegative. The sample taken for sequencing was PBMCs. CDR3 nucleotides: TGTGCCAGCAGCCTCCGGGACAGGGTCTACAATGAGCAGTTCTTC. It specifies CASSLRDRVYNEQFF.